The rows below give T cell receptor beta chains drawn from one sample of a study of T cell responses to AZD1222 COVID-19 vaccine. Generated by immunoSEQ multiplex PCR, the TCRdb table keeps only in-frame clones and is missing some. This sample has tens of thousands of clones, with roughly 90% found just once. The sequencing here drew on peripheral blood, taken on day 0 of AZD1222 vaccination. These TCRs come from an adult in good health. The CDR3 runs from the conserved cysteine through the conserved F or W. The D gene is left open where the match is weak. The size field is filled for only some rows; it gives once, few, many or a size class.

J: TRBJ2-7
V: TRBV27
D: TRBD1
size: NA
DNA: TGTGCCAGCAGTACAGACAGGGGCTACCACGAGCAGTACTTC
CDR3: CASSTDRGYHEQYF

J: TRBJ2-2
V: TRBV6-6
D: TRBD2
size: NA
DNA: TGTGCCAGCAGTCGACAGGCCCGGGGGGGGACGAACACCGGGGAGCTGTTTTTT
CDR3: CASSRQARGGTNTGELFF

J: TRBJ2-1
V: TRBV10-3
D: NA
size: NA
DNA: TGTGCCATCAGTGAGTCGAGTATTAATGAGCAGTTCTTC
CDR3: CAISESSINEQFF

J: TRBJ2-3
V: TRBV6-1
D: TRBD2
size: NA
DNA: TGTGCCAGCAGTGTCGGGACTAGCGGGAGGGGGGGCACAGATACGCAGTATTTT
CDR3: CASSVGTSGRGGTDTQYF

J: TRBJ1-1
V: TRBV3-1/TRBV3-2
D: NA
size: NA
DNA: TGTGCCAGCAGCCAAGGAGTAGGGGGGCTCCCTGAAGCTTTCTTT
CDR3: CASSQGVGGLPEAFF

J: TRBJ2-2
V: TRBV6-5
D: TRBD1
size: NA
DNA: TGTGCCAGCAGATGGACAGGGCGGACCGGGGAGCTGTTTTTT
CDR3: CASRWTGRTGELFF

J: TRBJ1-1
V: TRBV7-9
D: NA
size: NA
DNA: TGTGCCAGCAGCGAATATGTGGTACAGGGAACTGAAGCTTTCTTT
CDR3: CASSEYVVQGTEAFF

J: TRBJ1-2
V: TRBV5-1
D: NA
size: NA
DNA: TGCGCCAGCAGCTTAGAGAGGGGGGAACGTAATGGCTACACCTTC
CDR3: CASSLERGERNGYTF

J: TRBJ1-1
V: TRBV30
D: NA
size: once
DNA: TGTGCCTTCCGGACCCCTTGGGGCACTGAAGCTTTCTTT
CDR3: CAFRTPWGTEAFF

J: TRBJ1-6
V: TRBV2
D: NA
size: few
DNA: TGTGCCAGCAGGGAAGAGGAGGGCTCCTATAATTCACCCCTCCACTTT
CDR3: CASREEEGSYNSPLHF

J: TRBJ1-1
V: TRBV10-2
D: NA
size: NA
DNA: TGCGCCAGCAGTGAGGGGCTGGGGTTTGGTACTGAAGCTTTCTTT
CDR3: CASSEGLGFGTEAFF

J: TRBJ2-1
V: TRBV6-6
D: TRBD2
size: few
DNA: TGTGCCAGCAGAGTGGGAGGGCCTATAGATGAGCAGTTCTTC
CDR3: CASRVGGPIDEQFF

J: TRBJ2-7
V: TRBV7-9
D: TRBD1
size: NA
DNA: TGTGCCAGCAGTTCTACGAACAGGGGACCCTACGAGCAGTACTTC
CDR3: CASSSTNRGPYEQYF

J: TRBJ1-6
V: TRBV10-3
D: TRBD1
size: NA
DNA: TGTGCCATCAGTGAGTCGGGGACAGACAATTCACCCCTCCACTTT
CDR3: CAISESGTDNSPLHF

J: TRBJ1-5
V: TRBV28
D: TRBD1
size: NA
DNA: TGTGCCAGCAGTTTACAGGGGGCTCGAAATCAGCCCCAGCATTTT
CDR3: CASSLQGARNQPQHF

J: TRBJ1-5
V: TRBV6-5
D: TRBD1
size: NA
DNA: TGTGCCAGCAGCGCCAACGGACAGGGGGGTCAGCCCCAGCATTTT
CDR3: CASSANGQGGQPQHF

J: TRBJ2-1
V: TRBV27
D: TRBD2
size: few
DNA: TGTGCCAGCAGTTTATGGGCGCGGGTAGCGGGTAACAATGAGCAGTTCTTC
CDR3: CASSLWARVAGNNEQFF

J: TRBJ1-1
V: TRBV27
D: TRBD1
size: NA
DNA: TGTGCCAGCAGTGAGGGGACAGGGGTAGGAACTGAAGCTTTCTTT
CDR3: CASSEGTGVGTEAFF

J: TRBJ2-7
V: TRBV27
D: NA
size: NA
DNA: TGTGCCAGCAGTTTATCGAGGGACACAACAAGGGAGCAGTACTTC
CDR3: CASSLSRDTTREQYF

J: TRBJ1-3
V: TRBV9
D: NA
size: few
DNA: TGTGCCAGCAGCGTAGGGGGGCCTGGAAACACCATATATTTT
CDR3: CASSVGGPGNTIYF

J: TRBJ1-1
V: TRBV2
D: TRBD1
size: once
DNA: TGTGCCAGCAAATACAGGGGGGCTTTAATGAACACTGAAGCTTTCTTT
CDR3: CASKYRGALMNTEAFF

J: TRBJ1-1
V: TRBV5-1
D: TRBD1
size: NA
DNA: TGCGCCAGCCGGACGGGGACAGGCCCTGAAGGGGACACTGAAGCTTTCTTT
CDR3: CASRTGTGPEGDTEAFF

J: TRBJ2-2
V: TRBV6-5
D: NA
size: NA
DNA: TGTGCCAGCAGTTACGGGCTAGCGAACACCGGGGAGCTGTTTTTT
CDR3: CASSYGLANTGELFF

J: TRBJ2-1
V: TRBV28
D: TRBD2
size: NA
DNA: TGTGCCAGCAGTCGCGAAGCGGGGAAGGGGTACAATGAGCAGTTCTTC
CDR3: CASSREAGKGYNEQFF

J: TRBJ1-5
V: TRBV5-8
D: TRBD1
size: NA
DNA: TGTGCCAGCAGCCACGAGACAGGGGTTCCTCAGCCCCAGCATTTT
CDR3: CASSHETGVPQPQHF

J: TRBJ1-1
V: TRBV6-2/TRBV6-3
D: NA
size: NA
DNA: TGTGCCAGCAGTTACAGGGGATTTGGTGAAGCTTTCTTT
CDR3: CASSYRGFGEAFF

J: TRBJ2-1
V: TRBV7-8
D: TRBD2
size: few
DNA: TGTGCCAGCAGCCCGGGACTAGCGGGAGTAACTTCCTACAATGAGCAGTTCTTC
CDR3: CASSPGLAGVTSYNEQFF

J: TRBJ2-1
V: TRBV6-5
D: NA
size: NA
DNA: TGTGCCAGCAGCTCCGACGGGGACAATGAGCAGTTCTTC
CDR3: CASSSDGDNEQFF

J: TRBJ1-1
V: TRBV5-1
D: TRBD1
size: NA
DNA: TGCGCCAGCAGCTTGAGGACAGGGAAGTTCGACACTGAAGCTTTCTTT
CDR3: CASSLRTGKFDTEAFF

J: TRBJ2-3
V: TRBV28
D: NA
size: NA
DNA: TGTGCCAGCAGTTTCCAGGGAATGTTCGTAGAAGATACGCAGTATTTT
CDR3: CASSFQGMFVEDTQYF

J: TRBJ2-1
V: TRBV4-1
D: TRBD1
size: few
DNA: TGCGCCAGCAGCCAACTAACGGACAGGAGCCGCAATGAGCAGTTCTTC
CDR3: CASSQLTDRSRNEQFF

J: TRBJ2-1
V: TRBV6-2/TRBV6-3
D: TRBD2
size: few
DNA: TGTGCCAGCAGCGACATCGGACTAGGGGACCACAATGAGCAGTTCTTC
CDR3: CASSDIGLGDHNEQFF

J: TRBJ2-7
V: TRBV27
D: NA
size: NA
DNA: TGTGCCACGGCCGGACCCTACGACTCATACGAGCAGTACTTC
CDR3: CATAGPYDSYEQYF

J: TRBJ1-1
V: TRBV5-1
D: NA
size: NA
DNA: TGCGCCAGCAGCTCGAAGGCACCGGGACGGATGAACACTGAAGCTTTCTTT
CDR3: CASSSKAPGRMNTEAFF

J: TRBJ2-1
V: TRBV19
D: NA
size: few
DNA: TGTGCCAGTAGTTCCCTCTCCTACAATGAGCAGTTCTTC
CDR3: CASSSLSYNEQFF

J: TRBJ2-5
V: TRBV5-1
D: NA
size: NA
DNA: TGCGCCAGCAGCTTAGGTACAGCCCTAGGGGAGACCCAGTACTTC
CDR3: CASSLGTALGETQYF

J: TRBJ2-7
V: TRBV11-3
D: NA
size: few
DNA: TGTGCCAGCAGCCGTCAGCGCGAGCAGTACTTC
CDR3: CASSRQREQYF

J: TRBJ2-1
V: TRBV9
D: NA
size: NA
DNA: TGTGCCAGCAGCGTGAGCGGTGGCGGGAATGAGCAGTTCTTC
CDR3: CASSVSGGGNEQFF

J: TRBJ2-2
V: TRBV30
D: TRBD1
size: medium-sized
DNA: TGTGCCTGGAGTGTACTGGGACAGGCCACCGGGGAGCTGTTTTTT
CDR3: CAWSVLGQATGELFF

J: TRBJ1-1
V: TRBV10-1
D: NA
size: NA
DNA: TGCGCCAGCAGTGACAGCCCGAACACTGAAGCTTTCTTT
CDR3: CASSDSPNTEAFF

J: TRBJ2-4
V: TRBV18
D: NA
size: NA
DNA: TGTGCCAGCTCACCAGGAATCTTCGGAAGTATACACATTCAGTACTTC
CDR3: CASSPGIFGSIHIQYF

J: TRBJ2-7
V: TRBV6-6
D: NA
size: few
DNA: TGTGCCAGCAGTCCCCGCGGTAGCGGAGCCTACGAGCAGTACTTC
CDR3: CASSPRGSGAYEQYF

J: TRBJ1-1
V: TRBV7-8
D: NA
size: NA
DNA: TGTGCCAGCAGCTTTCAGAGGGGCGGCACTGAAGCTTTCTTT
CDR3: CASSFQRGGTEAFF

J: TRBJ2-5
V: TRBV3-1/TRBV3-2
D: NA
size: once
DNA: TGTGCCAGCAGCCAAGGGCGCGAGGTGCAAACCCAGTACTTC
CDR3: CASSQGREVQTQYF

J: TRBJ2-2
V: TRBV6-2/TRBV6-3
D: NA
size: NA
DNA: TGTGCCAGCAGTTACTTTCGTGTCGGGGGCACCGGGGAGCTGTTTTTT
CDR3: CASSYFRVGGTGELFF

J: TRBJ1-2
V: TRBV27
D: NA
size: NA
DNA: TGTGCCAGCAGTCCCTCCGGGCACCCGGGCGGCTACACCTTC
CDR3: CASSPSGHPGGYTF

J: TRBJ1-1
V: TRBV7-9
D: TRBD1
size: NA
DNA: TGTGCCAGCAGCGATCGACAGGGGGCGGACACTGAAGCTTTCTTT
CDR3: CASSDRQGADTEAFF

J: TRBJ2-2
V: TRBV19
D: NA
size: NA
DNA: TGTGCCACGACGGGACCGTGGGACACCGGGGAGCTGTTTTTT
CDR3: CATTGPWDTGELFF

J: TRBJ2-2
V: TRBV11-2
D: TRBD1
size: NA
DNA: TGTGCCAGCAGCTTAGCCCAACAGGGGGTAAAAACCGGGGAGCTGTTTTTT
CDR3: CASSLAQQGVKTGELFF

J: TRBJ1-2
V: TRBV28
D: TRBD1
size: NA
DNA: TGTGCCAGCAGTATCCGACAGGGGGCGTATGGCTACACCTTC
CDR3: CASSIRQGAYGYTF

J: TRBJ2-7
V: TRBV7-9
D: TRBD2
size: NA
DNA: TGTGCCAGCAAGGAAGCGGGAGGGCCTTACGAGCAGTACTTC
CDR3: CASKEAGGPYEQYF

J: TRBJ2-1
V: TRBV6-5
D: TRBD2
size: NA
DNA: TGTGCCAGCAGTTCTTTCCGGACTAGCGGAAATGAGCAGTTCTTC
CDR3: CASSSFRTSGNEQFF

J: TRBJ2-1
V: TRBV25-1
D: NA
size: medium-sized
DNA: TGTGCCAGCAGGGCAGGATGGGAGCAGTTCTTC
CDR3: CASRAGWEQFF

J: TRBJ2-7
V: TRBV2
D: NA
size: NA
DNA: TGTGCCAGTCTAGAACTTAAGACCAGCAGCGAGCAGTACTTC
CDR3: CASLELKTSSEQYF

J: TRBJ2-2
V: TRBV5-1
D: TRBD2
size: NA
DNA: TGCGCCAGCAGCTTGGTAGCGGGAGAGGGGACCGGGGAGCTGTTTTTT
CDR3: CASSLVAGEGTGELFF

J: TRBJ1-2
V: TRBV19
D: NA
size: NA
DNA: TGTGCCAGTAGGCCATCGGGGGCAGGGTCAGGCGGCTACACCTTC
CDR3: CASRPSGAGSGGYTF

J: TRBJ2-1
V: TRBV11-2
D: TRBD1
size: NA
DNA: TGTGCCAGCAGCTTTAGACAGGGAGTAGGCAATGAGCAGTTCTTC
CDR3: CASSFRQGVGNEQFF